This TCR beta chain came from a study of immune heterogeneity within non-small cell lung tumors. Study-level background: Among the tumors, a few were squamous cell carcinomas, roughly 9 were non-squamous carcinomas and 1 was not otherwise specified.

Trimming took 0 bases from V and 7 from J, leaving 15 bases between them. CDR1 is SEHNR, CDR2 FQNEAQ, per germline (reference sequence). The CDR3 is 15 residues long. A multiplex PCR containing 32 V primers and 13 J primers was used to amplify TCR beta CDR3. TCRdb called the multiplex PCR reads again in MiXCR, with one record for every CDR3 protein. This repertoire shows about 10,000 distinct CDR3 sequences, 25% to 30% found once; its top ten account for around 13%. This clonotype was seen at least ten times. Template was bulk tumor genomic DNA, 550 to 650 ng per sample. Taken during surgery, several biopsies per primary tumor were spaced as far apart as possible within the tumor mass. Patients had untreated, newly diagnosed non-small cell lung cancer and underwent curative surgery.

What was sequenced was lung tumor tissue. The chain couples TRBV7-9 to TRBJ1-2; D remains ambiguous. This clonotype was obtained from a middle-aged man with non-small cell lung cancer. CDR3 DNA sequence: TGTGCCAGCAGCTTAGCCGACCGGCGGGGTTTTGGCTACACCTTC. It translates to CASSLADRRGFGYTF.